One and the same sample provided the 5 T cell receptor beta chains below, sequenced in a study of T cell responses to AZD1222 COVID-19 vaccine. The protocol was immunoSEQ multiplex PCR, while the TCRdb copy is restricted to in-frame clones and leaves out a portion. The table has roughly 78,000 clones, about 82% seen once; the top ten hold approximately 2.8%. The sequencing here drew on peripheral blood, taken on day 0 of AZD1222 vaccination. The receptors were sampled from an adult in good health.

This clone was detected only a few times. This sequence joins TRBV29-1 and TRBJ2-3; D is perhaps TRBD1 or TRBD2 (5 bases each). The CDR3 is made up of 13 amino acids. CDR1 and CDR2 from the germline V gene are SQVTM and ANQGSEA. Trimming took off 4 bases at V and 0 bases at J, with 8 bases between the two ends. The CDR3 DNA reads as TGCAGCGTTGCCGGGGCGAGCACAGATACGCAGTATTTT. It codes for CSVAGASTDTQYF.

The chain has TRBV5-1 and TRBJ2-2; no clear D. The CDR3 is 13 amino acids. The V and J ends lost 0 bases and 1 base respectively, with 1 base between them. Germline CDR1 is SGHRS and CDR2 is YFSETQ. DNA for the CDR3: TGCGCCAGCAGCTTGGGGAACACCGGGGAGCTGTTTTTT. Protein: CASSLGNTGELFF.

The CDR3 loop reads CASSITGGSNQPQHF. The CDR3 bases are TGTGCCAGCAGTATCACAGGGGGCAGCAATCAGCCCCAGCATTTT. This chain links TRBV27 with TRBJ1-5, with 9 bases matching TRBD1. The germline CDR1 and CDR2 sequences are MNHEY and SMNVEV (reference sequence). The CDR3 sequence is 15 residues long. Trimming removed 5 bases from V and 1 base from J; junction bases left unmatched: 3.

The chain couples TRBV4-2 to TRBJ2-2; 12 bases line up with TRBD2. The CDR3 runs 17 residues. Germline lookup yields CDR1 LGHNA and CDR2 YNFKEQ. Unmatched junction bases numbered 5, after V lost 3 bases and J lost 3 bases. The CDR3 protein is CASSQALAGGYTGELFF. CDR3 bases: TGTGCCAGCAGCCAGGCTCTAGCGGGGGGGTACACCGGGGAGCTGTTTTTT.

The chain has TRBV4-1 and TRBJ1-2; TRBD1 might be the D (6 bases). Germline V CDR1 and CDR2: MGHRA, YSYEKL. V lost 3 bases, J lost 0 bases, and 17 bases lay in between. CDR3 length: 17 amino acids. The CDR3 DNA follows: TGCGCCAGCAGCCACACTCAGGACAGTAGCTCTAACTATGGCTACACCTTC. Its protein product is CASSHTQDSSSNYGYTF.